This T cell receptor (beta chain) was identified in a study of CD8 T cells in Susac syndrome. Study as a whole: Sequenced Susac syndrome patients included five or six with active disease and fewer than ten who were in remission.

Sequencing of TCR beta was performed on blood CD8+ and CD4+ T cells. Patients with Susac syndrome met diagnostic criteria defined recently for definite or probable disease. RNA amounts of about 0.45 to 1 ug underwent reverse transcription with random hexamers. TCRdb fed the immunoSEQ multiplex PCR reads into MiXCR, producing one record per CDR3 protein. The sample records approximately 190,000 distinct CDR3 sequences, more than 85% being singletons. This CDR3 is built from 17 residues. Trimming took 5 bases from V and 4 from J; bases not matched to a gene: 12. Germline V gene lookup returns CDR1 SGHRS and CDR2 YFSETQ.

What was sequenced was CD4+ T cells from PBMCs. The sequence was collected from a human donor with Susac syndrome. The chain couples TRBV5-1 to TRBJ2-5; 12 bases are shared with TRBD2. For the CDR3, the DNA is TGCGCCAGCAGTACCCGCACCATGGGACTAGCGGGAGAGACCCAGTACTTC. Translated: CASSTRTMGLAGETQYF.